These T cell receptor beta chains were read from a single sample in a study of technical replicates of blood from several donors. Sequencing used immunoSEQ multiplex PCR; TCRdb keeps in-frame clones, though not all of them. The sample lists about 50,000 clones, approximately 94% seen once, with 0.35% to 0.5% in the top ten. Sequenced sample: T cells isolated from PBMCs. The receptors here all came from a human donor in good health. The CDR3 runs from the conserved cysteine through the conserved F or W. Each record gives: D gene, J gene, V gene, CDR3 length, clone size, CDR3 DNA, CDR3 protein. D genes are given only for firm matches. The listing skips clone size in some rows; elsewhere it reads once, few, many or a size class.

d_call: TRBD2
j_call: TRBJ2-7
v_call: TRBV29-1
cdr3_length: 14
clone_size: NA
cdr3_nt: TGCAGCGTCCTCGATACTAGCGGGAGTCTCGAGCAGTACTTC
cdr3_aa: CSVLDTSGSLEQYF

d_call: TRBD1
j_call: TRBJ1-3
v_call: TRBV19
cdr3_length: 20
clone_size: NA
cdr3_nt: TGTGCCAGTAGTCCTATCCGGGACAGGGGTTCTTTATTGTTTGGAAACACCATATATTTT
cdr3_aa: CASSPIRDRGSLLFGNTIYF

d_call: TRBD2
j_call: TRBJ2-1
v_call: TRBV10-3
cdr3_length: 14
clone_size: NA
cdr3_nt: TGTGCCATCAGTGGGACTAGCGGCTACAATGAGCAGTTCTTC
cdr3_aa: CAISGTSGYNEQFF

d_call: NA
j_call: TRBJ1-1
v_call: TRBV7-9
cdr3_length: 13
clone_size: NA
cdr3_nt: TGTGCCAGCAGCCCCCTAGCGATGGCTGAAGCTTTCTTT
cdr3_aa: CASSPLAMAEAFF

d_call: TRBD1
j_call: TRBJ1-4
v_call: TRBV11-2
cdr3_length: 12
clone_size: NA
cdr3_nt: TGTGCTTCTAGGGGGCGCCCTGAAAAACTGTTTTTT
cdr3_aa: CASRGRPEKLFF

d_call: NA
j_call: TRBJ1-3
v_call: TRBV6-5
cdr3_length: 15
clone_size: NA
cdr3_nt: TGTGCCAGCAGTTACGAGGGGAGGGATGGAAACACCATATATTTT
cdr3_aa: CASSYEGRDGNTIYF

d_call: TRBD2
j_call: TRBJ2-2
v_call: TRBV5-4
cdr3_length: 17
clone_size: NA
cdr3_nt: TGTGCCAGCAGCTTGAGTGGCGGGAGTCATACTGGCGGGGAGCTGTTTTTT
cdr3_aa: CASSLSGGSHTGGELFF

d_call: NA
j_call: TRBJ1-1
v_call: TRBV11-2
cdr3_length: 16
clone_size: NA
cdr3_nt: TGTGCCAGCAGCTTAGAAGGGGGACCAATTTCCACTGAAGCTTTCTTT
cdr3_aa: CASSLEGGPISTEAFF

d_call: NA
j_call: TRBJ1-2
v_call: TRBV11-3
cdr3_length: 13
clone_size: NA
cdr3_nt: TGTGCCAGCAGCTTAGGCTACAGGGTTGGCTACACCTTC
cdr3_aa: CASSLGYRVGYTF

d_call: NA
j_call: TRBJ1-1
v_call: TRBV18
cdr3_length: 16
clone_size: NA
cdr3_nt: TGTGCCAGCTCACTTTTCGGACTAGACATGAACACTGAAGCTTTCTTT
cdr3_aa: CASSLFGLDMNTEAFF

d_call: NA
j_call: TRBJ1-2
v_call: TRBV7-2
cdr3_length: 16
clone_size: NA
cdr3_nt: TGTGCCAGCAGCTTTTTCTCGGACAGTGGGCCATATGGCTACACCTTC
cdr3_aa: CASSFFSDSGPYGYTF

d_call: NA
j_call: TRBJ2-7
v_call: TRBV9
cdr3_length: 17
clone_size: NA
cdr3_nt: TGTGCCAGCAGCGTAGATATACAGGGATACGCGGCCTACGAGCAGTACTTC
cdr3_aa: CASSVDIQGYAAYEQYF

d_call: NA
j_call: TRBJ1-1
v_call: TRBV30
cdr3_length: 13
clone_size: NA
cdr3_nt: TGTGCCTGGAGTCCCCCCGGGGGCACTGAAGCTTTCTTT
cdr3_aa: CAWSPPGGTEAFF

d_call: TRBD2
j_call: TRBJ2-7
v_call: TRBV7-6
cdr3_length: 15
clone_size: NA
cdr3_nt: TGTGCCAGCACCCGACTAGCGGGAGGCTCCTACGAGCAGTACTTC
cdr3_aa: CASTRLAGGSYEQYF

d_call: NA
j_call: TRBJ2-5
v_call: TRBV5-1
cdr3_length: 14
clone_size: NA
cdr3_nt: TGCGCCAGCAGCTTGCTAGGGGCGAGAGAGACCCAGTACTTC
cdr3_aa: CASSLLGARETQYF

d_call: NA
j_call: TRBJ2-7
v_call: TRBV30
cdr3_length: 13
clone_size: NA
cdr3_nt: TGTGCCCTCTCCCGTGTGAGCTCCTACGAGCAGTACTTC
cdr3_aa: CALSRVSSYEQYF

d_call: NA
j_call: TRBJ2-7
v_call: TRBV11-3
cdr3_length: 13
clone_size: NA
cdr3_nt: TGTGCCAGCAGCTTAGTGTATATTGACGAGCAGTACTTC
cdr3_aa: CASSLVYIDEQYF

d_call: NA
j_call: TRBJ1-1
v_call: TRBV2
cdr3_length: 11
clone_size: NA
cdr3_nt: TGTGCCAGCAGTACGGGGGTAGAAGCTTTCTTT
cdr3_aa: CASSTGVEAFF

d_call: NA
j_call: TRBJ2-6
v_call: TRBV7-8
cdr3_length: 16
clone_size: once
cdr3_nt: TGTGCCAGCAGCTTAGGACATATCTCTGGGGCCAACGTCCTGACTTTC
cdr3_aa: CASSLGHISGANVLTF

d_call: NA
j_call: TRBJ1-4
v_call: TRBV6-4
cdr3_length: 14
clone_size: once
cdr3_nt: TGTGCCAGCAGTGGGCCGAGGGTCGTTGAAAAACTGTTTTTT
cdr3_aa: CASSGPRVVEKLFF

d_call: TRBD1
j_call: TRBJ2-3
v_call: TRBV29-1
cdr3_length: 13
clone_size: NA
cdr3_nt: TGCAGCGTTCTAGGACAGGGGTCAGATACGCAGTATTTT
cdr3_aa: CSVLGQGSDTQYF

d_call: TRBD2
j_call: TRBJ2-7
v_call: TRBV11-3
cdr3_length: 15
clone_size: once
cdr3_nt: TGTGCCAGCAGCCGGGGCGGACTAGCGGGCTACGAGCAGTACTTC
cdr3_aa: CASSRGGLAGYEQYF

d_call: TRBD1
j_call: TRBJ1-2
v_call: TRBV27
cdr3_length: 13
clone_size: NA
cdr3_nt: TGTGCCAGCAGTCACAGGGGGTTCTATGGCTACACCTTC
cdr3_aa: CASSHRGFYGYTF

d_call: NA
j_call: TRBJ1-2
v_call: TRBV28
cdr3_length: 13
clone_size: NA
cdr3_nt: TGTGCCAGCTGGGGGACACTCGGCTATGGCTACACCTTC
cdr3_aa: CASWGTLGYGYTF

d_call: NA
j_call: TRBJ1-1
v_call: TRBV28
cdr3_length: 14
clone_size: few
cdr3_nt: TGTGCCAGCAGTTTAGACAAATCGGGAACAGAAGCTTTCTTT
cdr3_aa: CASSLDKSGTEAFF

d_call: TRBD2
j_call: TRBJ2-1
v_call: TRBV5-4
cdr3_length: 15
clone_size: NA
cdr3_nt: TGTGCCAGCAGGCCCGGGACTAGCGGGAGTGGTGAGCAGTTCTTC
cdr3_aa: CASRPGTSGSGEQFF

d_call: NA
j_call: TRBJ1-1
v_call: TRBV18
cdr3_length: 15
clone_size: once
cdr3_nt: TGTGCCAGCTCACCACGAAACAGGGCGAGGACTGAAGCTTTCTTT
cdr3_aa: CASSPRNRARTEAFF

d_call: NA
j_call: TRBJ2-3
v_call: TRBV2
cdr3_length: 15
clone_size: NA
cdr3_nt: TGTGCCAGCAGTGAAGCGGGCGGGGGCACAGATACGCAGTATTTT
cdr3_aa: CASSEAGGGTDTQYF

d_call: NA
j_call: TRBJ1-1
v_call: TRBV9
cdr3_length: 13
clone_size: NA
cdr3_nt: TGTGCCAGCAGCGTAGGGGCGGGCACTGAAGCTTTCTTT
cdr3_aa: CASSVGAGTEAFF

d_call: NA
j_call: TRBJ2-5
v_call: TRBV10-1
cdr3_length: 15
clone_size: NA
cdr3_nt: TGCGCCAGCAGTGCTCGAGACAGTCATCAAGAGACCCAGTACTTC
cdr3_aa: CASSARDSHQETQYF

d_call: TRBD1
j_call: TRBJ1-1
v_call: TRBV4-2
cdr3_length: 16
clone_size: few
cdr3_nt: TGTGCCAGCAGCCCAGAGGTCCAGGGGGCCGGGTCTGAAGCTTTCTTT
cdr3_aa: CASSPEVQGAGSEAFF

d_call: NA
j_call: TRBJ1-5
v_call: TRBV25-1
cdr3_length: 16
clone_size: NA
cdr3_nt: TGTGCCACCCACCCCACTCGAGGGCCTTTCAATCAGCCCCAGCATTTT
cdr3_aa: CATHPTRGPFNQPQHF

d_call: NA
j_call: TRBJ2-7
v_call: TRBV7-9
cdr3_length: 11
clone_size: NA
cdr3_nt: TGTGCCAGCAGTTTAACTTACGAGCAGTACTTC
cdr3_aa: CASSLTYEQYF

d_call: TRBD2
j_call: TRBJ2-7
v_call: TRBV15
cdr3_length: 15
clone_size: NA
cdr3_nt: TGTGCCACCAGCCCACGACTAGCGGGAGACTACGAGCAGTACTTC
cdr3_aa: CATSPRLAGDYEQYF

d_call: NA
j_call: TRBJ1-1
v_call: TRBV20-1
cdr3_length: 11
clone_size: once
cdr3_nt: TGCAGCGAACAGGGGAACACTGAAGCTTTCTTT
cdr3_aa: CSEQGNTEAFF

d_call: NA
j_call: TRBJ2-5
v_call: TRBV2
cdr3_length: 13
clone_size: NA
cdr3_nt: TGTGCCAGCAGTGAAGAGACAACCAGGACCCAGTACTTC
cdr3_aa: CASSEETTRTQYF

d_call: NA
j_call: TRBJ2-7
v_call: TRBV30
cdr3_length: 15
clone_size: NA
cdr3_nt: TGTGCCTGGGATCCGGTCCCGGGGGGCAGATACGAGCAGTACTTC
cdr3_aa: CAWDPVPGGRYEQYF

d_call: NA
j_call: TRBJ2-1
v_call: TRBV7-9
cdr3_length: 12
clone_size: once
cdr3_nt: TGTGCCAGCAGCTTACAGGTCAATGAGCAGTTCTTC
cdr3_aa: CASSLQVNEQFF

d_call: TRBD2
j_call: TRBJ2-7
v_call: TRBV6-5
cdr3_length: 12
clone_size: NA
cdr3_nt: TGTGCCAGCAGGAGCGGGAGGGGGGAGCAGTACTTC
cdr3_aa: CASRSGRGEQYF

d_call: NA
j_call: TRBJ2-2
v_call: TRBV6-5
cdr3_length: 12
clone_size: NA
cdr3_nt: TGTGCCAGCAGTTATTTAGACGGGGAGCTGTTTTTT
cdr3_aa: CASSYLDGELFF

d_call: NA
j_call: TRBJ2-3
v_call: TRBV4-2
cdr3_length: 15
clone_size: NA
cdr3_nt: TGTGCCAGCAGCCAAGTCCCGGGAGATGAGGATACGCAGTATTTT
cdr3_aa: CASSQVPGDEDTQYF

d_call: NA
j_call: TRBJ2-2
v_call: TRBV6-5
cdr3_length: 11
clone_size: NA
cdr3_nt: TGTGCCAGCAGTAGCGCCGGGGAGCTGTTTTTT
cdr3_aa: CASSSAGELFF

d_call: NA
j_call: TRBJ1-2
v_call: TRBV19
cdr3_length: 13
clone_size: NA
cdr3_nt: TGTGCCAGTAGTATGGCAACAGGGAGCGGCTACACCTTC
cdr3_aa: CASSMATGSGYTF

d_call: TRBD2
j_call: TRBJ2-1
v_call: TRBV30
cdr3_length: 18
clone_size: NA
cdr3_nt: TGTGCCTGGAGTCACTACCCCCAGGGACTCGGGAGGCATAGTGAGCAGTTCTTC
cdr3_aa: CAWSHYPQGLGRHSEQFF

d_call: NA
j_call: TRBJ2-1
v_call: TRBV11-3
cdr3_length: 14
clone_size: NA
cdr3_nt: TGTGCCAGCAGCTTCGGGGTAGCTGGGAATGAGCAGTTCTTC
cdr3_aa: CASSFGVAGNEQFF

d_call: NA
j_call: TRBJ2-7
v_call: TRBV6-5
cdr3_length: 14
clone_size: once
cdr3_nt: TGTGCCAGCAGTTACGGTGACGGGTACTACGAGCAGTACTTC
cdr3_aa: CASSYGDGYYEQYF

d_call: NA
j_call: TRBJ2-3
v_call: TRBV4-2
cdr3_length: 16
clone_size: NA
cdr3_nt: TGTGCCAGCAGCCAATCTTTCGCGGGCCCCACAGATACGCAGTATTTT
cdr3_aa: CASSQSFAGPTDTQYF

d_call: TRBD1
j_call: TRBJ1-5
v_call: TRBV4-1
cdr3_length: 13
clone_size: few
cdr3_nt: TGCGCCAGCAGCCCGACAGGGCTTCAGCCCCAGCATTTT
cdr3_aa: CASSPTGLQPQHF

d_call: NA
j_call: TRBJ1-1
v_call: TRBV21-1
cdr3_length: 16
clone_size: NA
cdr3_nt: TGTGCCAGCAGCAAAGGGGACGGACAGGAGAGCACTGAAGCTTTCTTT
cdr3_aa: CASSKGDGQESTEAFF

d_call: NA
j_call: TRBJ1-2
v_call: TRBV2
cdr3_length: 11
clone_size: NA
cdr3_nt: TGTGCCAGCAGTCGACAGTATGGCTACACCTTC
cdr3_aa: CASSRQYGYTF

d_call: TRBD1
j_call: TRBJ2-6
v_call: TRBV7-3
cdr3_length: 15
clone_size: NA
cdr3_nt: TGTGCCAGCAGCGTACAGGGGCTTTTGGCCAACGTCCTGACTTTC
cdr3_aa: CASSVQGLLANVLTF

d_call: TRBD1
j_call: TRBJ2-2
v_call: TRBV5-6
cdr3_length: 16
clone_size: NA
cdr3_nt: TGTGCCAGCAGCTTCTTTCGGGACAGGGGCACCGGGGAGCTGTTTTTT
cdr3_aa: CASSFFRDRGTGELFF

d_call: NA
j_call: TRBJ1-5
v_call: TRBV6-1
cdr3_length: 16
clone_size: NA
cdr3_nt: TGTGCCAGCAGTGGGAGGCAGGTGATTAAAAATCAGCCCCAGCATTTT
cdr3_aa: CASSGRQVIKNQPQHF

d_call: NA
j_call: TRBJ1-2
v_call: TRBV21-1
cdr3_length: 13
clone_size: NA
cdr3_nt: TGTGCCAGCAGCAAAAAAGGACAGGGGGAGGACACCTTC
cdr3_aa: CASSKKGQGEDTF

d_call: NA
j_call: TRBJ2-7
v_call: TRBV15
cdr3_length: 15
clone_size: NA
cdr3_nt: TGTGCCACCAGCAGAGAAAGGGATTCCGGGATCAAGCAGTACTTC
cdr3_aa: CATSRERDSGIKQYF

d_call: TRBD1
j_call: TRBJ1-2
v_call: TRBV13
cdr3_length: 16
clone_size: NA
cdr3_nt: TGTGCCAGCCCGGAGGACAGGGAGGGGGCTAACTATGGCTACACCTTC
cdr3_aa: CASPEDREGANYGYTF

d_call: TRBD1
j_call: TRBJ2-7
v_call: TRBV28
cdr3_length: 17
clone_size: NA
cdr3_nt: TGTGCCAGCAGTTTATATTCGGGCAGGGGGTCGTTTTACGAGCAGTACTTC
cdr3_aa: CASSLYSGRGSFYEQYF

d_call: TRBD2
j_call: TRBJ2-1
v_call: TRBV7-9
cdr3_length: 16
clone_size: NA
cdr3_nt: TGTGCCAGCAGCTTAGCGATCGGGAGGGCCTACAATGAGCAGTTCTTC
cdr3_aa: CASSLAIGRAYNEQFF

d_call: NA
j_call: TRBJ2-7
v_call: TRBV6-5
cdr3_length: 13
clone_size: NA
cdr3_nt: TGTGCCAGCAGGGACGGGACTGCCGCCGAGCAGTACTTC
cdr3_aa: CASRDGTAAEQYF

d_call: TRBD2
j_call: TRBJ2-2
v_call: TRBV10-3
cdr3_length: 15
clone_size: NA
cdr3_nt: TGTGCCACCCTACTAGCGGGAGGGCCGGCCGGGGAGCTGTTTTTT
cdr3_aa: CATLLAGGPAGELFF